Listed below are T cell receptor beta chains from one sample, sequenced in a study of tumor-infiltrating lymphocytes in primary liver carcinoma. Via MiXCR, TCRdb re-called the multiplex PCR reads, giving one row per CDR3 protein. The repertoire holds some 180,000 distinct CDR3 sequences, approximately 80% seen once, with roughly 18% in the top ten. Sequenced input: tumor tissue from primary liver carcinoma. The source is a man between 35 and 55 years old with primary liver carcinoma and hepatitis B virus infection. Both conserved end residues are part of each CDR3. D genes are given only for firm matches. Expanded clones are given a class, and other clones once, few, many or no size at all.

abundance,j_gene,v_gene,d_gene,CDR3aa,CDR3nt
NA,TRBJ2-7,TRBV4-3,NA,CVSSFKDSTYEQYF,TGCGTCAGCAGCTTCAAGGACAGCACCTACGAGCAGTACTTC
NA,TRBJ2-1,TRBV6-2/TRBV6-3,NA,CASSHDAGADEQSF,TGTGCCAGCAGCCACGACGCGGGGGCCGATGAGCAGTCCTTC
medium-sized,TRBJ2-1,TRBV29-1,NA,CSARRNEQFF,TGCAGCGCACGACGTAATGAGCAGTTCTTC
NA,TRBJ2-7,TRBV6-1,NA,CASSEKLYEQYF,TGTGCCAGCAGTGAAAAGCTCTACGAGCAGTACTTC
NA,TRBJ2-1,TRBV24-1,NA,CTTSDADSRSYNEQFF,TGTACCACCAGTGACGCGGACAGTCGATCCTACAATGAGCAGTTCTTC
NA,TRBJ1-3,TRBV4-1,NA,CACSQDSPTHSGNTIYF,TGTGCCTGCAGCCAAGATTCCCCTACTCACTCTGGGAACACCATATATTTT
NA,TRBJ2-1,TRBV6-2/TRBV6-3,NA,CASSPPYRDAIEQFF,TGTGCCAGCAGTCCTCCTTACAGAGATGCCATTGAGCAGTTCTTC
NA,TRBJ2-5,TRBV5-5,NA,CASSLARFQEIQCF,TGTGCCAGCAGCTTGGCTCGGTTTCAGGAGATCCAGTGTTTC
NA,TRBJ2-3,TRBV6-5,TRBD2,CASSSLPLIGGIDTQYF,TGTGCCAGCAGTTCACTCCCCCTAATCGGGGGGATAGACACGCAGTATTTC
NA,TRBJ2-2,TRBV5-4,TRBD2,CAIISTSANTGELFF,TGTGCCATCATCTCGACTAGCGCGAATACCGGGGAGCTGTTTTTT
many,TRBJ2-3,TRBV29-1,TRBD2,CSGTLAGGDTQYF,TGCAGCGGTACCCTAGCGGGAGGGGATACGCAGTATTTT
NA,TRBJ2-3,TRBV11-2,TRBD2,CGSRGTSGDIDPQYF,TGTGGCAGCAGAGGGACTAGCGGAGACATAGATCCGCAGTATTTT
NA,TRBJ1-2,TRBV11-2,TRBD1,CASSLDRRNGYTF,TGTGCCAGCAGCTTGGACAGGAGAAATGGCTACACCTTC
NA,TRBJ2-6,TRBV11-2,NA,CAAQPPRSGADVLTF,TGTGCCGCCCAGCCGCCGCGCTCTGGGGCCGACGTCCTGACTTTC
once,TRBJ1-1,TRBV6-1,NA,CAASVELAGEAFF,TGTGCCGCGTCTGTGGAATTGGCTGGTGAAGCATTCTTT
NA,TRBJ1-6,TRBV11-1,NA,CARSRTPVSPLHF,TGTGCTAGAAGCCGGACACCGGTTTCACCCCTCCACTTT
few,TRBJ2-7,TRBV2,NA,CASSERLGSYEQYF,TGTGCCAGCAGTGAACGGCTAGGGTCCTACGAGCAGTACTTC
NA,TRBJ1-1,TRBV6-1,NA,CASSEVREIEAFF,TGTGCCAGCAGTGAAGTCAGGGAGATTGAAGCTTTCTTT
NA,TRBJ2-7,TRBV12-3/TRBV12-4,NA,CASSPSEGRPVEQYF,TGTGCCAGCAGCCCCTCCGAGGGCCGACCAGTCGAGCAGTATTTC
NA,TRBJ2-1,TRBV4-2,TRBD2,CASSQDRIGPAGGPLEEFF,TGTGCCAGCAGCCAAGATCGTATCGGCCCAGCGGGAGGGCCGTTGGAGGAGTTCTTC
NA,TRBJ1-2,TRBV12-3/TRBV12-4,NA,CASSLALVYGYTF,TGTGCCAGCAGTTTGGCCCTCGTCTATGGCTACACCTTC
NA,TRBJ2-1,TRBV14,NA,CASIAVVGWVDNEQFF,TGTGCCAGCATTGCCGTAGTGGGATGGGTAGACAATGAGCAGTTCTTC
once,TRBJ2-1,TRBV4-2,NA,CASGQDRTGPARGPLEQFF,TGTGCCAGTGGCCAAGATCGTACCGGCCCAGCGCGAGGGCCGTTGGAGCAGTTCTTC
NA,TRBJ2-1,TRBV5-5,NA,CDSSLSGSYNEQLF,TGTGACAGCAGCTTAAGCGGGTCTTACAATGAGCAACTCTTC
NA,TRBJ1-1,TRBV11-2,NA,CASDLGGNTEAFF,TGTGCCAGCGACTTGGGGGGGAATACTGAAGCTTTCTTT
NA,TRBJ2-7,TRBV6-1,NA,CASRRLRSVHYEQYF,TGTGCCAGCAGGCGCCTAAGAAGTGTCCACTACGAGCAGTACTTC
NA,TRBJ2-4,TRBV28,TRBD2,CASNSGREIIQYF,TGTGCCAGCAATAGCGGGAGGGAAATCATTCAATACTTC
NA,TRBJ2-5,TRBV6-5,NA,CAKPARRPLLETRYF,TGTGCCAAACCCGCGAGACGTCCGCTCCTAGAGACCCGGTACTTC
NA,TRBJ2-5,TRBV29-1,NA,CSAPLGMETQYF,TGCAGCGCTCCACTGGGCATGGAGACCCAGTATTTC
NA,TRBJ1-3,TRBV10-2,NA,CANSGISGNTIYF,TGCGCCAACAGCGGTATTTCTGGCAACACCATATATTTT
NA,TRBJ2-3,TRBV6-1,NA,CASTLGGEGADTQYF,TGTGCCAGCACTCTAGGAGGTGAAGGGGCAGATACGCAGTATTTT
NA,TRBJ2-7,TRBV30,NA,CAWNAPRNRVYEQYF,TGTGCCTGGAATGCGCCTCGGAACAGGGTGTACGAGCAGTACTTC